Below are 9 T cell receptor beta chains sequenced from a single sample in a study of blood T cell repertoires in COVID-19. Sequencing used immunoSEQ multiplex PCR; TCRdb keeps in-frame clones, though not all of them. The data show 150,000 to 200,000 clones, roughly 80% seen once. The specimen was peripheral blood. All receptors come from a man in his sixties or seventies with acute or convalescent COVID-19.

The rearrangement uses TRBV19 and TRBJ1-1; maybe TRBD1 (5 bases). The germline gives CDR1 LNHDA, CDR2 SQIVND (reference sequence). This CDR3 has 16 residues. V dropped 3 bases and J dropped 1 base, with 15 bases sitting between them. As DNA, the CDR3 is TGTGCCAGTAGTATGATTAGCGGGGCTCCGAACACTGAAGCTTTCTTT. Its translation is CASSMISGAPNTEAFF.

The rearrangement links TRBV28 to TRBJ2-7; 10 bases map to TRBD2. The CDR3 extends over 15 amino acids. Trimming took 7 bases from V and 0 from J; bases not matched to a gene: 6. CDR1 MDHEN and CDR2 SYDVKM come from the germline V gene. CDR3 amino acids: CASTYSGRRSYEQYF. The CDR3 DNA is TGTGCCAGCACCTATAGCGGGAGGCGCTCCTACGAGCAGTACTTC.

This clone came up a few times. Additional DNA sequences in this sample encode the identical CDR3. The V and J genes are TRBV7-9 and TRBJ1-1; 7 nucleotides line up with TRBD1. Unmatched junction bases numbered 0, after V lost 1 base and J lost 1 base. This CDR3 spans 14 amino acids. Germline V gene sequence: CDR1 SEHNR, CDR2 FQNEAQ (reference sequence). DNA of the CDR3: TGTGCCAGCAGCTTAGGACAGGGGAACACTGAAGCTTTCTTT. This codes for CASSLGQGNTEAFF.

The CDR3 reads CASSLSQGAPEKLFF. The CDR3 region has the DNA TGTGCCAGCAGTTTATCTCAGGGGGCGCCGGAAAAACTGTTTTTT. The chain has TRBV27 and TRBJ1-4; 8 bases are a match to TRBD1. CDR3 length: 15 amino acids. CDR1 and CDR2 (germline): MNHEY, SMNVEV (reference sequence). Trimming took 0 bases from V and 8 from J; bases not matched to a gene: 5.

The CDR3 loop is CSAEGGTEAFF. The DNA of the CDR3 is TGCAGTGCCGAAGGGGGCACTGAAGCTTTCTTT. The rearrangement joins TRBV20-1 to TRBJ1-1, with D possibly being TRBD1 (6 bases). Looked up from germline, CDR1 is DFQATT and CDR2 is SNEGSKA (reference sequence). Trimming cost V 6 bases and J 4 bases, with 9 bases left between them. This CDR3 has 11 amino acids.

This clone occurred a few times. The rearrangement uses TRBV19 and TRBJ1-5; tentatively, D is TRBD1 (6 bases). The CDR3 is made up of 15 amino acids. Germline assignment: CDR1 LNHDA and CDR2 SQIVND (reference sequence). V was shortened by 4 bases and J by 5 bases, with 15 bases between the two germline ends. In DNA form, the CDR3 reads TGTGCCAGTAGTACCGGACAGAGGGAAGATCAGCCCCAGCATTTT. It encodes CASSTGQREDQPQHF.

The chain employs TRBV7-2 and TRBJ2-2, with 9 bases matching TRBD2. The J segment lost 5 bases and the V segment lost 3 bases, leaving 13 bases of the junction unmatched. Germline CDR1 is SGHTA and CDR2 is FQGNSA. This CDR3 has 18 residues. The CDR3 bases are TGTGCCAGCAGCTTGGTGGGCTCAGCGGGGGGCCGGACCGGGGAGCTGTTTTTT. It translates to CASSLVGSAGGRTGELFF.

The V gene is TRBV30, the J gene TRBJ2-3; TRBD2 agrees at 8 bases. From germline, CDR1 is GTSNPN and CDR2 SVGIG (reference sequence). The ends lost 7 bases at V and 9 bases at J; junction bases unmatched: 12. This CDR3 spans 13 amino acids. CDR3 amino acids: CAYVLAAPGTQYF. The DNA of the CDR3 is TGTGCCTACGTACTAGCGGCCCCAGGGACGCAGTATTTT. Looking up the rest from reference TRBV30 and TRBJ2-3 gives the full variable domain: SQTIHQWPATLVQPVGSPLSLECTVEGTSNPNLYWYRQAAGRGLQLLFYSVGIGQISSEVPQNLSASRPQDRQFILSSKKLLLSDSGFYLCAYVLAAPGTQYFGPGTRLTVL.

The chain employs TRBV5-1 and TRBJ1-2, with 7 bases aligning to TRBD1. Germline V gene lookup returns CDR1 SGHRS and CDR2 YFSETQ. V lost 0 bases to trimming and J lost 4 bases; unmatched junction nucleotides: 9. The CDR3 is made up of 16 amino acids. The CDR3 DNA follows: TGCGCCAGCAGCTTGGCTTCCGGGACAGCCACCTATGGCTACACCTTC. This translates into CASSLASGTATYGYTF.